The 5 T cell receptor beta chains given below trace back to one sample, sequenced in a study of cytomegalovirus exposure and HLA in healthy donors. The PCR made use of 60 Vbeta and 13 Jbeta primers. TCRdb keeps only in-frame clones here, not all; method: immunoSEQ multiplex PCR. The table lists about 96,000 clones, roughly 74% of them singletons. Sequenced: PBMCs. The receptor source for this set is a woman in her 70s in good health and CMV-seropositive.

This sequence joins TRBV10-1 and TRBJ2-3; 10 bases match TRBD1. Germline CDR1 is WNHNN and CDR2 is SYGVQD (reference sequence). The junction had 14 bases not matched to a gene; V was cut back by 6 bases and J by 8 bases. This CDR3 region has 16 residues. The CDR3, as DNA: TGCGCCAGCAGCGATACCGGGACAGGGGACCTGGGTACGCAGTATTTT. Its protein product is CASSDTGTGDLGTQYF.

CDR3 in DNA: TGCGCCAGCAGCCACACCTCCGGGACAGGGTTCTACGAGCAGTACTTC. Protein: CASSHTSGTGFYEQYF. This rearrangement joins TRBV4-1 to TRBJ2-5; TRBD1 matches 9 bases. With the DNA end fitting TRBJ2-7 better, the J assignment may be wrong. From germline, CDR1 is MGHRA and CDR2 YSYEKL. The CDR3 sequence is 16 residues long.

The J gene is TRBJ2-7, the V gene TRBV6-1, with D tentatively TRBD1 (7 bases). From germline, CDR1 is MNHNS and CDR2 SASEGT. V lost 6 bases and J 0 bases, leaving 15 bases between the germline ends. The length of the CDR3 is 15 residues. The CDR3 region has the DNA TGTGCCAGCAGCGCGGGGACAGCCGACTCCTACGAGCAGTACTTC. Encoded protein: CASSAGTADSYEQYF.

This rearrangement joins TRBV4-1 to TRBJ2-2; 8 bases map to TRBD1. CDR1 is MGHRA, CDR2 YSYEKL, per germline. The trim removed 4 bases at V and 0 bases at J, leaving 7 bases unmatched. The CDR3 extends over 17 amino acids. CDR3 residues: CASSRDLQGANTGELFF. The CDR3 DNA reads as TGCGCCAGCAGCCGCGACCTACAGGGGGCGAACACCGGGGAGCTGTTTTTT.

J is TRBJ2-3 and V is TRBV10-1, with 7 positions matching TRBD1. The length of the CDR3 is 16 residues. Germline CDR1 and CDR2: WNHNN and SYGVQD (reference sequence). Trimming removed 3 bases from V and 1 base from J; junction bases left unmatched: 7. The CDR3 bases are TGCGCCAGCAGTGACTCCCAGGGGGTAGGCACAGATACGCAGTATTTT. Translated: CASSDSQGVGTDTQYF.